The clone carrying this TCR beta chain came up many times. The CDR3 spans 15 residues. Per the germline V gene, CDR1 is SGHTA and CDR2 is FQGNSA. V gave up 7 bases and J gave up 9 bases, with 24 bases separating them. This sample's TCRbeta library carried unique molecular identifier barcodes. From the PCR reads, TCRdb called clonotypes with MiXCR, one entry per CDR3 protein. The table lists fewer than 200,000 distinct CDR3 sequences, 6% to 7% of them singletons. The source of the sample is a study of T-cell reconstitution after alpha-beta-depleted transplantation in children. This chain links TRBV7-2 with TRBJ1-1, with D perhaps matching TRBD1 (5 bases). This material consisted of PBMCs from the stem cell graft donor, taken from the stem cell graft. The source is a human donor who donated a stem cell graft to a child with Wiskott-Aldrich syndrome. The CDR3 DNA sequence: TGTGCCAGCATTCTGAGGACCGGGGTCCGGGGGAAAGCTTTCTTT. It codes for CASILRTGVRGKAFF.